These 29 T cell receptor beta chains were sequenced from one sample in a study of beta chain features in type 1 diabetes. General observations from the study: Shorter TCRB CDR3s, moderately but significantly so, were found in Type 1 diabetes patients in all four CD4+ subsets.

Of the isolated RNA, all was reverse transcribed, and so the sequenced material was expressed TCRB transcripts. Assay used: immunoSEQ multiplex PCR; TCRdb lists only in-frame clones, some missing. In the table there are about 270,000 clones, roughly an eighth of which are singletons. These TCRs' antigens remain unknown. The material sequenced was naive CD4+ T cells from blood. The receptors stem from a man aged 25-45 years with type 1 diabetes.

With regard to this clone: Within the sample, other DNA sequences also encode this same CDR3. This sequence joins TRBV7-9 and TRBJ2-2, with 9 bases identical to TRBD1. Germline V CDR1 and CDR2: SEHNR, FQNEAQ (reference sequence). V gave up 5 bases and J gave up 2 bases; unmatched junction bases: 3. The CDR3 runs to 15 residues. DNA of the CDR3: TGTGCCAGCAGCCCGGGACAGGGCAACACCGGGGAGCTGTTTTTT. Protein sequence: CASSPGQGNTGELFF.

The CDR3 loop reads CASRTNGGEQYF. The CDR3, as DNA: TGTGCCAGCAGGACTAACGGCGGCGAGCAGTACTTC. The rearrangement uses TRBV5-6 and TRBJ2-7, with D perhaps TRBD2 (5 bases). The germline gives CDR1 SGHDT, CDR2 YYEEEE. The germline V and J ends were trimmed by 5 bases and 6 bases, with 12 bases remaining between them. This CDR3 region has 12 residues.

The CDR3 protein is CASSPSGRAGELFF. In nucleotides, the CDR3 is TGTGCCAGCAGTCCTAGCGGGAGGGCCGGGGAGCTGTTTTTT. The rearrangement uses TRBV27 and TRBJ2-2, with 12 bases identical to TRBD2. CDR1 is MNHEY and CDR2 is SMNVEV in the germline V gene (reference sequence). With 5 bases clipped from V and 6 bases from J, the junction kept 1 base outside the gene matches. The CDR3 totals 14 residues.

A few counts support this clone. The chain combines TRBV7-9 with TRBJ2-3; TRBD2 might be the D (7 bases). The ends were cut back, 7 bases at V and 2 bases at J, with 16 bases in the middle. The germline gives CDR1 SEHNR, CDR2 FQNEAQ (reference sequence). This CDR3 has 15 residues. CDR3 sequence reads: CASTLWGGPTDTQYF. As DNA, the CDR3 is TGTGCCAGCACCCTATGGGGGGGGCCCACAGATACGCAGTATTTT.

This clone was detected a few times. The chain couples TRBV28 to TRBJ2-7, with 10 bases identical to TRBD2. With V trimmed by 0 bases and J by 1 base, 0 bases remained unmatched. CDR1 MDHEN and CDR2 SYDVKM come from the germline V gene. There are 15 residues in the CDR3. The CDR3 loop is CASSLWTSGSYEQYF. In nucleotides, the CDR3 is TGTGCCAGCAGTTTATGGACTAGCGGGTCCTACGAGCAGTACTTC. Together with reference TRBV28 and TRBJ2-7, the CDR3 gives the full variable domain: DVKVTQSSRYLVKRTGEKVFLECVQDMDHENMFWYRQDPGLGLRLIYFSYDVKMKEKGDIPEGYSVSREKKERFSLILESASTNQTSMYLCASSLWTSGSYEQYFGPGTRLTVT.

In DNA form, the CDR3 reads TGCGCCAGCAGCTTGGAGGGCCGGGGTCGTTACACTGAAGCTTTCTTT. Translation gives CASSLEGRGRYTEAFF. The chain combines TRBV5-1 with TRBJ1-1; D unresolved. This CDR3 comprises 16 residues. V was pared by 0 bases and J by 3 bases, with 15 bases between. Germline loops: CDR1 SGHRS, CDR2 YFSETQ. The complete variable domain, with remaining parts taken from reference TRBV5-1 and TRBJ1-1, reads KAGVTQTPRYLIKTRGQQVTLSCSPISGHRSVSWYQQTPGQGLQFLFEYFSETQRNKGNFPGRFSGRQFSNSRSEMNVSTLELGDSALYLCASSLEGRGRYTEAFFGQGTRLTVV.

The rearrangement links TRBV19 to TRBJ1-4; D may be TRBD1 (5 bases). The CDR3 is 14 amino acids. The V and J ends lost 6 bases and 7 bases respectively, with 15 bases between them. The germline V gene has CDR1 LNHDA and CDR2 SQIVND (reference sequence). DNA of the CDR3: TGTGCCAGTAGGCAGGGCGGAGAAGGTGAAAAACTGTTTTTT. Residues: CASRQGGEGEKLFF.

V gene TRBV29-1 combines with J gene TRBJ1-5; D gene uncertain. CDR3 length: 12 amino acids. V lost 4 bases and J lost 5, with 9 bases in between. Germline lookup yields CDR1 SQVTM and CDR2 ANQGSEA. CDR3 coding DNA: TGCAGCGTTGGAGAATTCGATCAGCCCCAGCATTTT. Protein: CSVGEFDQPQHF.

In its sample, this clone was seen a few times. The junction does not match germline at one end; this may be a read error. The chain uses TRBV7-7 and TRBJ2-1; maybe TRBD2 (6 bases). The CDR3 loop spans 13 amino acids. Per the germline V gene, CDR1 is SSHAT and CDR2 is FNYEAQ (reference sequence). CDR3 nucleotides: TGTGCTAGCAGCTTAGAGCGGGCAGGACCCACGTTCTTC. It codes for CASSLERAGPTFF. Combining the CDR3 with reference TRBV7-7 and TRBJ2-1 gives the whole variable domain GAGVSQSPRYKVTKRGQDVTLRCDPISSHATLYWYQQALGQGPEFLTYFNYEAQPDKSGLPSDRFSAERPEGSISTLTIQRTEQRDSAMYRCASSLERAGPTFFGPGTRLTVL.

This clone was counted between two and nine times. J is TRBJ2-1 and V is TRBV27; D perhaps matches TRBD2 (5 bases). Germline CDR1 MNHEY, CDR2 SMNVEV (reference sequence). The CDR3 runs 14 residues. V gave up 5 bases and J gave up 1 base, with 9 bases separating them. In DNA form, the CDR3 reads TGTGCCAGCAGTAAAGCGGTTTCCTACAATGAGCAGTTCTTC. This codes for CASSKAVSYNEQFF.

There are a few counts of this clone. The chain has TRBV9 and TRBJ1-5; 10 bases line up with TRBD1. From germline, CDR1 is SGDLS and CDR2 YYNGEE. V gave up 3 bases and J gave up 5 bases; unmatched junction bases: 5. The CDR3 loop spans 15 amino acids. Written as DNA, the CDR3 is TGTGCCAGCAGCGGAGGACAGGGGGGTCATCAGCCCCAGCATTTT. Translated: CASSGGQGGHQPQHF.

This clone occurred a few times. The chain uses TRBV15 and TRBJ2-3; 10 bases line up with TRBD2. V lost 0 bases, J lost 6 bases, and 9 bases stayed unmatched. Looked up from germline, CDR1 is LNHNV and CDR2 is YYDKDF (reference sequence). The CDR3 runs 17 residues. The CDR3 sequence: CATSRDWTSGPPDTQYF. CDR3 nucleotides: TGTGCCACCAGCAGAGATTGGACTAGCGGACCCCCCGATACGCAGTATTTT.

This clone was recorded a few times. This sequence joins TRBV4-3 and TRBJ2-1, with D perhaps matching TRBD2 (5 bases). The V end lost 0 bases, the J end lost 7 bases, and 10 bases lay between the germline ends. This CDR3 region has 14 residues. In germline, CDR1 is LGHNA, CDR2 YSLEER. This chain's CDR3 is CASSQELWENEQFF. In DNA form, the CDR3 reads TGCGCCAGCAGCCAAGAGCTCTGGGAGAATGAGCAGTTCTTC.

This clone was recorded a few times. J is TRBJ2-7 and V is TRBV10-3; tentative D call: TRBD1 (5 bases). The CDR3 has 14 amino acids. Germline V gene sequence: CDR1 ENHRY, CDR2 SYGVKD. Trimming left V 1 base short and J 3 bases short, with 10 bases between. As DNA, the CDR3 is TGTGCCATCAGTGAGTTGGCAGGGTACTACGAGCAGTACTTC. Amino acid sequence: CAISELAGYYEQYF.

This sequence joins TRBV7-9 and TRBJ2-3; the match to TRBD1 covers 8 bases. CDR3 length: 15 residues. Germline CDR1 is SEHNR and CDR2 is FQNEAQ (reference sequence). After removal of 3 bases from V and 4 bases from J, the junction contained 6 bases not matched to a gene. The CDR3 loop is CASSFGDRLSDTQYF. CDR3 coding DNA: TGTGCCAGCAGCTTTGGGGACAGGCTGTCAGATACGCAGTATTTT.

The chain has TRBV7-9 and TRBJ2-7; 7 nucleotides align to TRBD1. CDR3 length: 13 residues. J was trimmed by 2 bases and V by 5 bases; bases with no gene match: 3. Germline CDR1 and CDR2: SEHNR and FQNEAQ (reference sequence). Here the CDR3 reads CASSPGQPYEQYF. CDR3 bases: TGTGCCAGCAGCCCGGGACAGCCCTACGAGCAGTACTTC. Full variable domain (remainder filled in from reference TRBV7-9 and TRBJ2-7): DTGVSQNPRHKITKRGQNVTFRCDPISEHNRLYWYRQTLGQGPEFLTYFQNEAQLEKSRLLSDRFSAERPKGSFSTLEIQRTEQGDSAMYLCASSPGQPYEQYFGPGTRLTVT.

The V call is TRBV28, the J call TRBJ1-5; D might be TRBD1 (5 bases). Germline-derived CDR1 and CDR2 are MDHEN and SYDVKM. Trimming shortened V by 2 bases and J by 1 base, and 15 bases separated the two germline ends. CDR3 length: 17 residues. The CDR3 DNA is TGTGCCAGCAGTTTAGTCCGGCAGGGACTAAGCAATCAGCCCCAGCATTTT. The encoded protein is CASSLVRQGLSNQPQHF.

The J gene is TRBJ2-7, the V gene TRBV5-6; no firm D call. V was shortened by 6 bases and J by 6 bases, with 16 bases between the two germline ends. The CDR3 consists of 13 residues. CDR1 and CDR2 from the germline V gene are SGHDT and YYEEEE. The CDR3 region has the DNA TGTGCCAGCACGCCGGGTCTTTCCCTCGAGCAGTACTTC. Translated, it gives CASTPGLSLEQYF. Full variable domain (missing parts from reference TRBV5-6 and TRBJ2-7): DAGVTQSPTHLIKTRGQQVTLRCSPKSGHDTVSWYQQALGQGPQFIFQYYEEEERQRGNFPDRFSGHQFPNYSSELNVNALLLGDSALYLCASTPGLSLEQYFGPGTRLTVT.

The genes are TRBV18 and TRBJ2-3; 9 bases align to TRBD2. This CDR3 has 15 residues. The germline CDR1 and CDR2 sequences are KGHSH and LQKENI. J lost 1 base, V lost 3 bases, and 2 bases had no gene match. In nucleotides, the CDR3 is TGTGCCAGCTCACCTAGCGGGGGACGCACAGATACGCAGTATTTT. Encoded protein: CASSPSGGRTDTQYF.

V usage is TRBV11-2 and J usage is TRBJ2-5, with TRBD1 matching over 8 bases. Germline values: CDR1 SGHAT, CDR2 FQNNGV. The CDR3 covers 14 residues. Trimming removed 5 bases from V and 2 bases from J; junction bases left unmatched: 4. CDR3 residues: CASSPRQGQETQYF. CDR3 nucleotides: TGTGCCAGCAGCCCAAGACAGGGGCAAGAGACCCAGTACTTC.

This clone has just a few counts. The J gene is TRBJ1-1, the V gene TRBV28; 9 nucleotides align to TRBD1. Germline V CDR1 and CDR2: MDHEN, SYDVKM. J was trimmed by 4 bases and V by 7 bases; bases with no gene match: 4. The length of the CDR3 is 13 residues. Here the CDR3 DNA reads TGTGCCAGCATCATGACAGGGGGCACTGAAGCTTTCTTT. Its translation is CASIMTGGTEAFF.

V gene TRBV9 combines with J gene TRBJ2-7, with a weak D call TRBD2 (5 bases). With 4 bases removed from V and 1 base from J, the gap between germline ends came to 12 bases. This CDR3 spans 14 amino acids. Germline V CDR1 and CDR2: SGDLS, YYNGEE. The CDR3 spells CASSTRSGSYEQYF. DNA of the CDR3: TGTGCCAGCAGCACCCGGAGCGGATCCTACGAGCAGTACTTC.

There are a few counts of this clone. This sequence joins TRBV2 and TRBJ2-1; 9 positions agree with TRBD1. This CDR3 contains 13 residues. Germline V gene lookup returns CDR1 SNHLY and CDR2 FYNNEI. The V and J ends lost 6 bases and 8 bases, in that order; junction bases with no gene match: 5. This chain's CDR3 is CASRQGARDEQFF. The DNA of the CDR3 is TGTGCCAGCAGACAGGGGGCGCGGGATGAGCAGTTCTTC.

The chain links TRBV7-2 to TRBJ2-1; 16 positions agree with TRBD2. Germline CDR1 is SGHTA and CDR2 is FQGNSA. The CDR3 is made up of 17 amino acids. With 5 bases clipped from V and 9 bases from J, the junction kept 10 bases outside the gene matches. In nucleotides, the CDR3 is TGTGCCAGCAGCCCCCTGGGACTAGCGGGAGGGAAGGGTGAGCAGTTCTTC. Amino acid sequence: CASSPLGLAGGKGEQFF.

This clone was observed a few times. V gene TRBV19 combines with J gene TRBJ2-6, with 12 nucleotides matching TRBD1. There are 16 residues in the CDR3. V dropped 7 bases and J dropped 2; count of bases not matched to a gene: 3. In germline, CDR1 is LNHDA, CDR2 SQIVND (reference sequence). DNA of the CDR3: TGTGCCAGTAAGGGACAGGGGGCCGCTGGGGCCAACGTCCTGACTTTC. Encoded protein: CASKGQGAAGANVLTF.

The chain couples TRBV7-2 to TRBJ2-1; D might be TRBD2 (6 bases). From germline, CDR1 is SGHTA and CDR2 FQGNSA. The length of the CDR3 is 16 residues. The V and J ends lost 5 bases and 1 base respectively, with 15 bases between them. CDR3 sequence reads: CASSPSGGPSYNEQFF. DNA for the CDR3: TGTGCCAGCAGCCCCTCCGGGGGACCGTCCTACAATGAGCAGTTCTTC.

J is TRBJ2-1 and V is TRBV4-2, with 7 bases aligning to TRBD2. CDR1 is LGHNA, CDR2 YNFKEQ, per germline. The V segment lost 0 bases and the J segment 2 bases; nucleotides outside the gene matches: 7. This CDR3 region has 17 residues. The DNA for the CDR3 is TGTGCCAGCAGCCAAGATCCGACTAGCTCCCCCTACAATGAGCAGTTCTTC. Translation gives CASSQDPTSSPYNEQFF.

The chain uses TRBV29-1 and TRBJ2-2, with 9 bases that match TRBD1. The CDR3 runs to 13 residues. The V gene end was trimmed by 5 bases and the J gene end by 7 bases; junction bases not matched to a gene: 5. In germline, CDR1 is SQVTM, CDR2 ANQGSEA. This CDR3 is CSVLGQGGGELFF. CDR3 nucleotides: TGCAGCGTTCTGGGACAGGGCGGCGGGGAGCTGTTTTTT.

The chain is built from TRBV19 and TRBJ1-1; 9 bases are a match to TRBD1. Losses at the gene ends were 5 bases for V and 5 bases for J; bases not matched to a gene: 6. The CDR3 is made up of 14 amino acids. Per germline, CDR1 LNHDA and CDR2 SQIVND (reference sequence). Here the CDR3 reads CASSPWTGETEAFF. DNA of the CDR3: TGTGCCAGTAGTCCGTGGACAGGGGAAACTGAAGCTTTCTTT.